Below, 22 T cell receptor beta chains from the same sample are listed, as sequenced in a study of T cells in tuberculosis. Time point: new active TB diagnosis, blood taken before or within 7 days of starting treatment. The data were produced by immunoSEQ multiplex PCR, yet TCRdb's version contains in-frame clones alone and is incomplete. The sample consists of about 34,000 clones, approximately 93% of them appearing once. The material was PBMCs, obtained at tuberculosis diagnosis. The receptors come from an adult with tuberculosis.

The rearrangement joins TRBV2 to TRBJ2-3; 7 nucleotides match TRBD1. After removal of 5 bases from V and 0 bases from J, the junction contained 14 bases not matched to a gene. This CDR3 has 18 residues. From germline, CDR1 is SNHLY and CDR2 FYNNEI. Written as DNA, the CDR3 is TGTGCCAGCAGTCGTGATTCTTACAGGGGACGGAGCACAGATACGCAGTATTTT. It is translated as CASSRDSYRGRSTDTQYF.

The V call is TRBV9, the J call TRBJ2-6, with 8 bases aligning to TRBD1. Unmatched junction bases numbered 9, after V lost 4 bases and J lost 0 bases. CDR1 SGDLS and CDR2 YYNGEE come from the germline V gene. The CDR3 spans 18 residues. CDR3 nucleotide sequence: TGTGCCAGCAGCACGATCCGGGACAGGAGCTCTGGGGCCAACGTCCTGACTTTC. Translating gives CASSTIRDRSSGANVLTF.

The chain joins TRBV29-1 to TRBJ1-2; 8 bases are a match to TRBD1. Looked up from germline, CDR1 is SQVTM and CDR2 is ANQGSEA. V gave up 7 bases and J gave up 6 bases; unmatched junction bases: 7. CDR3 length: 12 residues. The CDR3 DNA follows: TGCAGCGCCTCGGACAGGGACGATGGCTACACCTTC. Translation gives CSASDRDDGYTF.

The CDR3 nucleotides are TGCGCCAGCAGCTTAGGACACAACACAGATACGCAGTATTTT. It codes for CASSLGHNTDTQYF. The chain joins TRBV5-1 to TRBJ2-3, with D perhaps matching TRBD1 (5 bases). Germline CDR1 SGHRS, CDR2 YFSETQ. This CDR3 region has 14 residues. Trimming stripped 2 bases from V and 2 bases from J, with 9 bases between.

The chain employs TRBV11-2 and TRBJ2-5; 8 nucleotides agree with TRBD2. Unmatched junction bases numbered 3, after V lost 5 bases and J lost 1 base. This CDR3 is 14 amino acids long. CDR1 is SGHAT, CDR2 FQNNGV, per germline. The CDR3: CASSHGRVQETQYF. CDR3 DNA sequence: TGTGCCAGCAGCCACGGGAGGGTCCAAGAGACCCAGTACTTC.

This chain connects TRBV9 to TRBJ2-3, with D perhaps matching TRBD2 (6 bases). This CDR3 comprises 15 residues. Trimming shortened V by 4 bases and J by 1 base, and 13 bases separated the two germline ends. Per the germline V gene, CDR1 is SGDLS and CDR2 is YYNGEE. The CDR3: CASSSSWGGTDTQYF. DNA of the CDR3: TGTGCCAGCAGCTCTTCGTGGGGGGGCACAGATACGCAGTATTTT.

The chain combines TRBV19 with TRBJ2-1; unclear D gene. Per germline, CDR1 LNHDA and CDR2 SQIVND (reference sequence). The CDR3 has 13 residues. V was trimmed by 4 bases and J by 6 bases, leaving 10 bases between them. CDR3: CASSTPYANEQFF. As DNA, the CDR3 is TGTGCCAGTAGTACCCCCTACGCCAATGAGCAGTTCTTC.

CDR3 in DNA: TGTGCCTGGAGAGTCCCCTGGGGGCTGTACCTAAACACTGAAGCTTTCTTT. This sequence encodes CAWRVPWGLYLNTEAFF. This sequence joins TRBV30 and TRBJ1-1, with D maybe TRBD1 (6 bases). V gave up 3 bases and J gave up 2 bases, with 22 bases separating them. The CDR3 has 17 amino acids. Germline V CDR1 and CDR2: GTSNPN, SVGIG (reference sequence).

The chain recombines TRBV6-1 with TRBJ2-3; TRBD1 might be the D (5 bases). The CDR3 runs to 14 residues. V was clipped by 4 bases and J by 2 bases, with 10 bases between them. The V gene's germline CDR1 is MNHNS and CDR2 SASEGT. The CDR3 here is CASSGGRVTDTQYF. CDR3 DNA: TGTGCCAGCAGTGGGGGCCGGGTCACAGATACGCAGTATTTT.

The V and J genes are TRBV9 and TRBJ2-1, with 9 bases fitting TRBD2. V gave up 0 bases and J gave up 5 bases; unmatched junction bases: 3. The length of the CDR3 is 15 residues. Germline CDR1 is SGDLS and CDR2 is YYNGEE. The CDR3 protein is CASSVVGGGDNEQFF. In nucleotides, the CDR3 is TGTGCCAGCAGCGTAGTGGGCGGGGGGGACAATGAGCAGTTCTTC.

The CDR3 DNA is TGTGCCAGCAGCTTAGCGGAAGGACTCCACTCCTACAATGAGCAGTTCTTC. This translates into CASSLAEGLHSYNEQFF. The V call is TRBV7-9, the J call TRBJ2-1, with D maybe TRBD2 (5 bases). The CDR3 loop spans 17 amino acids. V shed 0 bases and J shed 0 bases, with 12 bases lying between them. Germline assignment: CDR1 SEHNR and CDR2 FQNEAQ (reference sequence).

CDR3 nucleotides: TGTGCCAGCAGTTCTACGACGCTCACAGGGTCTAATGAGCAGTTCTTC. It is translated as CASSSTTLTGSNEQFF. This chain uses TRBV27 with TRBJ2-1; D might be TRBD1 (6 bases). The V end was cut by 4 bases, the J end by 7 bases, with 20 bases between. CDR3 size: 16 residues. Germline CDR1 is MNHEY and CDR2 is SMNVEV (reference sequence).

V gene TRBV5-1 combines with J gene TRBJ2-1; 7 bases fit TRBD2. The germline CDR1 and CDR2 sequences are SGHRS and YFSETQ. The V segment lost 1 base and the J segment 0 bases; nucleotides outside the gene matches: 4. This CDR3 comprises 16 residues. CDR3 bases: TGCGCCAGCAGCTTGAGAGCGGGGACCTCCTACAATGAGCAGTTCTTC. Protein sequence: CASSLRAGTSYNEQFF.

This chain's CDR3 is CASSVDRGSYEQYF. The CDR3 DNA reads as TGCGCCAGCAGCGTTGACAGGGGGTCCTACGAGCAGTACTTC. This chain uses TRBV5-1 with TRBJ2-7, with 9 positions matching TRBD1. After removal of 4 bases from V and 1 base from J, the junction contained 3 bases not matched to a gene. This CDR3 spans 14 amino acids. Germline-derived CDR1 and CDR2 are SGHRS and YFSETQ.

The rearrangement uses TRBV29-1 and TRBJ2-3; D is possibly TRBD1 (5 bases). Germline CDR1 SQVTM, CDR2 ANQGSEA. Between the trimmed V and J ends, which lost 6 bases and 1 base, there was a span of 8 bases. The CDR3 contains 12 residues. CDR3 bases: TGCAGCGTCGACAGTGGCACAGATACGCAGTATTTT. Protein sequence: CSVDSGTDTQYF.

CDR3 nucleotides: TGTGCCAGCAGTGCCAGGGCTAACTACAATGAGCAGTTCTTC. Residues: CASSARANYNEQFF. The gene calls are TRBV6-4 and TRBJ2-1; TRBD1 is a possible D gene (5 bases). V was shortened by 4 bases and J by 3 bases, with 10 bases between the two germline ends. This CDR3 has 14 amino acids. Germline-derived CDR1 and CDR2 are MRHNA and SNTAGT.

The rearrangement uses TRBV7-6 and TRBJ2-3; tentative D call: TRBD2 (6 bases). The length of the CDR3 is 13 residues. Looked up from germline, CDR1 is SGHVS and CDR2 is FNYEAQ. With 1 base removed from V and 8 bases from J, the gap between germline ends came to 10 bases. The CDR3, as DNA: TGTGCCAGCAGCTTAGGTACGGAGGGTACGCAGTATTTT. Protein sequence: CASSLGTEGTQYF.

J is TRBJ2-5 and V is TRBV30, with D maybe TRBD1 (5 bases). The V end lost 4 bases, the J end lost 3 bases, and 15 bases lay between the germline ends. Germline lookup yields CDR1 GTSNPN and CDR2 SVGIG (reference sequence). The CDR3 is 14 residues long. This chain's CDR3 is CAWKGGAAKETQYF. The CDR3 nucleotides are TGTGCCTGGAAGGGTGGGGCGGCTAAAGAGACCCAGTACTTC.

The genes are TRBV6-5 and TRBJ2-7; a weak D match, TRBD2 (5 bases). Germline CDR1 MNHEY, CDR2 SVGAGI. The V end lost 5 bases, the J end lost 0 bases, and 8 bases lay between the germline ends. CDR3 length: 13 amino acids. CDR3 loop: CASSRTYSYEQYF. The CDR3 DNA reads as TGTGCCAGCAGTCGGACTTACTCCTACGAGCAGTACTTC.

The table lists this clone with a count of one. For the CDR3, the DNA is TGTGCCTGGAGCGCGGGACAGGGTAACACTGAAGCTTTCTTT. This encodes CAWSAGQGNTEAFF. This chain joins TRBV30 and TRBJ1-1; TRBD1 matches 9 bases. CDR1 is GTSNPN, CDR2 SVGIG, per germline (reference sequence). The V and J ends lost 3 bases and 2 bases, in that order; junction bases with no gene match: 4. This CDR3 has 14 amino acids.

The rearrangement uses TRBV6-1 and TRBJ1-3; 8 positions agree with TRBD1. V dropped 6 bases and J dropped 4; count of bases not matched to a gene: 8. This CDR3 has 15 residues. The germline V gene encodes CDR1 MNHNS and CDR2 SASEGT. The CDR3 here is CASSPIGQGGNTIYF. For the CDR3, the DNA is TGTGCCAGCAGCCCGATTGGACAGGGCGGAAACACCATATATTTT.

CDR3 nucleotides: TGTGCCAGCAGCCGTCGACAGGGGGCGTACAATGAGCAGTTCTTC. Translating it yields CASSRRQGAYNEQFF. This chain uses TRBV6-5 with TRBJ2-1; 10 positions agree with TRBD1. V gave up 6 bases and J gave up 4 bases; unmatched junction bases: 6. The CDR3 runs to 15 residues. The germline CDR1 and CDR2 sequences are MNHEY and SVGAGI.